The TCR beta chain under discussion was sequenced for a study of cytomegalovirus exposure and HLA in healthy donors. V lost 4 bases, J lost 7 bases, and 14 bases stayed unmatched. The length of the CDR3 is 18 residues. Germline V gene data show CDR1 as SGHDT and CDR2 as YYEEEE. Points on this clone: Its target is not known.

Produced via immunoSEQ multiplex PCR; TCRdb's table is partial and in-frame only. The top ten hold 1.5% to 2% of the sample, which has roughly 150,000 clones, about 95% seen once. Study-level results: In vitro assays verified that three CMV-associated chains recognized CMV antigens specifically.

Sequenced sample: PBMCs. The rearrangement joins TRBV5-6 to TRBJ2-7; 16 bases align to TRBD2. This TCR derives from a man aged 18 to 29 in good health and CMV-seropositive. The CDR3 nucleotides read TGTGCCAGCAGCCTGGGACTAGCGGGAGGGCCTCGGGTGGAGGAGCAGTACTTC. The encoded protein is CASSLGLAGGPRVEEQYF.